This T cell receptor beta chain derives from a study of T-cell reconstitution after alpha-beta-depleted transplantation in children. At least ten counts were recorded for this clonotype. The antigen is not known. The library targeted TCRbeta and was prepared with unique molecular identifiers. TCRdb itself ran the PCR reads through MiXCR, one entry per CDR3 protein. The repertoire consists of around 270,000 distinct CDR3 sequences, with about a tenth occurring once and the leading ten covering less than 9%. Study-level results: Roughly two months post-transplant, alpha-beta T cells reportedly originated from several hundred graft clones that had expanded. A year had passed since transplant, and T-cell counts and diversity by then came mostly from newly produced T cells. There were some patients whose high TCRbeta diversity at day 60 came from surviving recipient T cells and thymic progenitors.

The CDR3 totals 15 residues. Germline CDR1 is SGDLS and CDR2 is YYNGEE. V shed 2 bases and J 3 bases; nucleotides not matched to a gene: 8. This material consisted of PBMCs, taken before TCRalphabeta/CD19-depleted stem cell transplant. This receptor was obtained from a boy under two years old with acute myeloid leukemia, due to receive a stem cell transplant. The rearrangement joins TRBV9 to TRBJ2-7; 7 nucleotides match TRBD1. CDR3 DNA: TGTGCCAGCAGCGTTCAGACAGGGTGGAACTACGAGCAGTACTTC. This codes for CASSVQTGWNYEQYF.